This TCR beta chain was documented in a study of PD-1 blockade in classical Hodgkin lymphoma. In germline, CDR1 is SGHDT, CDR2 YYEEEE. This CDR3 spans 11 amino acids. V lost 1 base, J lost 3 bases, and 2 bases lay in between. Broader study findings: Before treatment, complete responders showed about the same diversity as newly diagnosed patients. Exclusion removed patients who began nivolumab under 1 year after ASCT. The study reported lower baseline TCR diversity in newly diagnosed patients than in healthy donors.

In every patient, relapse followed autologous stem cell transplantation, while exposure to brentuximab vedotin differed. Clones were read by immunoSEQ multiplex PCR, and TCRdb kept only the in-frame ones, dropping some. The table shows more than 25,000 clones, with less than 80% occurring only once. To note about this clone: Its specificity is unknown.

Sequences were derived from peripheral blood mononuclear cells (PBMCs), sampled before the second cycle of nivolumab. The source of this sequence is a human donor with classical Hodgkin lymphoma. This chain uses TRBV5-6 with TRBJ2-7; D remains unclear. The CDR3 sequence is CASSLNYEQYF. The CDR3 nucleotides read TGTGCCAGCAGCTTGAACTACGAGCAGTACTTC.